This T cell receptor (beta chain) was sequenced during a study of blood T cells in healthy people across ages. Through a sample-barcoded 5' primer and a J-beta primer mix, a second PCR was run for roughly 6 to 12 cycles. TCRdb passed the 5' RACE reads through MiXCR, listing each CDR3 protein once. The sample has fewer than 900,000 distinct CDR3 sequences, 49% seen once; the top ten hold approximately 32%. The table lists this clonotype with a few counts. What it binds is unknown. The CDR3 has 15 amino acids. V dropped 7 bases and J dropped 1; count of bases not matched to a gene: 9. Germline CDR1 and CDR2: SNHLY and FYNNEI. Study-wide findings and caveats: Strong correlation was found linking TCR beta diversity to naive T cell percentage.

The clonotype was recovered from a woman aged 55-69 years in good health. V usage is TRBV2 and J usage is TRBJ2-7, with 8 bases fitting TRBD1. The sequencing input was blood. Here the CDR3 DNA reads TGTGCCAGCACCGAGGGCAGGGGGCGATCCTACGAGCAGTACTTC. Translating gives CASTEGRGRSYEQYF.